This T cell receptor (beta chain) appears in the sequencing data of a study of cytomegalovirus exposure and HLA in healthy donors. With 1 base removed from V and 6 bases from J, the gap between germline ends came to 7 bases. CDR3 length: 13 residues. CDR1 is MDHEN, CDR2 SYDVKM, per germline. Generated by immunoSEQ multiplex PCR, the TCRdb table keeps only in-frame clones and is missing some. The sample has more than 200,000 clones, 87% seen once; the top ten hold more than 10%. The rearrangement joins TRBV28 to TRBJ1-5, with a possible D match to TRBD1 (5 bases). The source material was PBMCs. This clonotype was obtained from a young man in good health and CMV-seropositive. In DNA, the CDR3 is TGTGCCAGCAGTTTATCCGGGGGTCAGCCCCAGCATTTT. It translates to CASSLSGGQPQHF.